This T cell receptor (beta chain) was recovered during a study of blood T cell repertoires in COVID-19. On the study more broadly: The cDNA or gDNA used as material had been derived from T cells, B-cell-depleted T cells, or PBMCs.

The CDR3 loop spans 13 amino acids. J gave up 3 bases and V 4 bases, and 1 base lay outside the gene matches. CDR1 is SGHDT, CDR2 YYEEEE, per germline. In the original analysis: By means of reference gene primer amplification, nucleated cell counts were estimated. Here immunoSEQ multiplex PCR was the method, and the copy in TCRdb shows in-frame clones only, minus some. The V and J calls and clone size were taken over from that table, and D and trimming were inferred from the DNA. The table shows 100,000 to 150,000 clones, with roughly 85% occurring only once. Recruited during active infection, patients (from Seattle) were subsequently followed longitudinally.

Source material: peripheral blood. The J gene is TRBJ2-7, the V gene TRBV5-6, with 10 bases aligning to TRBD1. This receptor was identified in a woman older than 75 with COVID-19, enrolled during active disease. CDR3 coding DNA: TGTGCCAGCAGCGACAGGGGGCTCTACGAGCAGTACTTC. Its protein product is CASSDRGLYEQYF.